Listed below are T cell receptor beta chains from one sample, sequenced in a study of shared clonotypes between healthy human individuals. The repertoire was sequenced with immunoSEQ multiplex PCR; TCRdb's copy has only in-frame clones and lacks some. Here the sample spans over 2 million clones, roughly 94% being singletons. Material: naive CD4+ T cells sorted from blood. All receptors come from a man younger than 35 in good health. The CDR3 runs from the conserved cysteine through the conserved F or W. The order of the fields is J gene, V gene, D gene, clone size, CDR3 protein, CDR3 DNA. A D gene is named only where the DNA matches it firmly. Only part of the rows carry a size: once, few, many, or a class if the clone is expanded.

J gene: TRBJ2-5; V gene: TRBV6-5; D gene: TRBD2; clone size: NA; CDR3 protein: CASSGGAGETQYF; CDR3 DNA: TGTGCCAGCAGCGGGGGGGCCGGCGAGACCCAGTACTTC
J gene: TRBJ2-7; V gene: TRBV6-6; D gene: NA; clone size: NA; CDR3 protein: CASSYNRVYEQYF; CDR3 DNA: TGTGCCAGCAGTTACAACAGGGTCTACGAGCAGTACTTC
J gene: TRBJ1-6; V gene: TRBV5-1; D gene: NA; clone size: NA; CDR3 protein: CASSYLVGDSYNSPLHF; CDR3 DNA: TGCGCCAGCAGCTACCTCGTTGGGGACTCCTATAATTCACCCCTCCACTTT
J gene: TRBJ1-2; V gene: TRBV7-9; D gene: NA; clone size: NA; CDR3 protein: CASSLRDLRDSPYTF; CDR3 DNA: TGTGCCAGCAGCTTACGGGATTTGAGAGACAGCCCCTACACCTTC
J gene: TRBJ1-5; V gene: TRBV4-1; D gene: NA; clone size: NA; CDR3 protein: CASSQIRAVSNQPQHF; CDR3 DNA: TGCGCCAGCAGCCAAATTAGGGCGGTTAGCAATCAGCCCCAGCATTTT
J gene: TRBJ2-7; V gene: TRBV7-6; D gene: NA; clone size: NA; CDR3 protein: CASSLKGSGLSYEQYF; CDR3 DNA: TGTGCCAGCAGCTTAAAAGGTAGCGGCTTGTCCTACGAGCAGTACTTC
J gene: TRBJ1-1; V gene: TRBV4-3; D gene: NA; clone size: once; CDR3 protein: CASSLIGLPHATEAFF; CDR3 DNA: TGCGCCAGCAGCCTCATCGGTCTGCCCCACGCCACTGAAGCTTTCTTT
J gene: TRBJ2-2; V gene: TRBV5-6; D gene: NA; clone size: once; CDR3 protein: CASRPLGNTGELFF; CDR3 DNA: TGTGCCAGCAGGCCGCTAGGGAACACCGGGGAGCTGTTTTTT
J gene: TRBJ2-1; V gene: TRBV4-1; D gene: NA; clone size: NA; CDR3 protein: CASRQDGLYNEQFF; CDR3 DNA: TGCGCCAGCAGACAGGACGGGCTGTACAATGAGCAGTTCTTC
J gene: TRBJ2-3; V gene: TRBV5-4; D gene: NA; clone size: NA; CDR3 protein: CASSLTSQNSDTQYF; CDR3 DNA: TGTGCCAGCAGCTTGACTAGCCAGAACTCAGATACGCAGTATTTT
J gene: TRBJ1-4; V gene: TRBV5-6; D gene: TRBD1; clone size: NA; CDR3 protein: CASGRDSEKLFF; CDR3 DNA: TGTGCCAGCGGCCGGGACAGCGAAAAACTGTTTTTT
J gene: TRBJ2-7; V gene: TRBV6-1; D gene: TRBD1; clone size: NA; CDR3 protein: CASRPGTGGLYEQYF; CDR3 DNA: TGTGCCAGCAGACCCGGGACAGGGGGTTTGTACGAGCAGTACTTC
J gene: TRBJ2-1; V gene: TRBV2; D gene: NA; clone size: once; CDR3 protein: CAGGVGHLRNEQFF; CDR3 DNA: TGTGCCGGGGGCGTAGGCCACCTGCGTAATGAGCAGTTCTTC
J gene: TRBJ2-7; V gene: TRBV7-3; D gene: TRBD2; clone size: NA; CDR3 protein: CASSLGTSGVYEQYF; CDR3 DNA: TGTGCCAGCAGCTTAGGGACTAGCGGGGTCTACGAGCAGTACTTC
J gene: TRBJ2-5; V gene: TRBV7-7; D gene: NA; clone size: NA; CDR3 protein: CASSSPGETQYF; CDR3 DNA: TGTGCTAGCAGCTCCCCTGGGGAGACCCAGTACTTC
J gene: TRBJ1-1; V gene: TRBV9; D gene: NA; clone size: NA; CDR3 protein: CASSPRGGETEAFF; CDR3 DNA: TGTGCCAGCAGCCCGCGGGGAGGGGAGACTGAAGCTTTCTTT
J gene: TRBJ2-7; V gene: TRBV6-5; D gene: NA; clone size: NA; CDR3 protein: CASSYDRIYEQYF; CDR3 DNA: TGTGCCAGCAGTTACGACCGGATCTACGAGCAGTACTTC
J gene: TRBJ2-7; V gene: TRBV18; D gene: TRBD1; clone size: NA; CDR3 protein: CASSPGQYYEQYF; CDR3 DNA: TGTGCCAGCTCCCCGGGACAGTACTACGAGCAGTACTTC
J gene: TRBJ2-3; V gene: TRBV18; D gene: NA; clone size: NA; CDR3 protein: CASSPGQGQVDTQYF; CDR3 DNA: TGTGCCAGCTCACCGGGGCAGGGCCAAGTAGATACGCAGTATTTT
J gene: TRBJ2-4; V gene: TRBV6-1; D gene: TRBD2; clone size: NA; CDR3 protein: CASTGTSGTIQYF; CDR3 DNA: TGTGCCAGCACTGGGACTAGCGGGACCATTCAGTACTTC
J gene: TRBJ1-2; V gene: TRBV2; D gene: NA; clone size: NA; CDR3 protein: CASRGDTNNYGYTF; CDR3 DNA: TGTGCCAGCAGAGGGGACACCAATAACTATGGCTACACCTTC
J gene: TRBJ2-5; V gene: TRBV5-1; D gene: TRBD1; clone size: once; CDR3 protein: CASSLAGGEKTQYF; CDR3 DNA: TGCGCCAGCAGCTTGGCAGGGGGCGAGAAGACCCAGTACTTC
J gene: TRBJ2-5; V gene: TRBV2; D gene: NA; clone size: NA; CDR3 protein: CASSTRQGGMETQYF; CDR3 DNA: TGTGCCAGCAGTACTCGACAGGGAGGGATGGAGACCCAGTACTTC
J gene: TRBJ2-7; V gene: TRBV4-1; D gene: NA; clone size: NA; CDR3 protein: CASSQTPGQSYEQYF; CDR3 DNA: TGCGCCAGCAGCCAGACACCAGGACAGTCCTACGAGCAGTACTTC
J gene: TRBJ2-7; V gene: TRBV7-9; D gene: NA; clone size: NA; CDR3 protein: CASSPQGVNYEQYF; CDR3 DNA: TGTGCCAGCAGCCCGCAGGGTGTAAACTACGAGCAGTACTTC
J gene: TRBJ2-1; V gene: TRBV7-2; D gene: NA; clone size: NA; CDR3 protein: CASSSDPGLYNEQFF; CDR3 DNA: TGTGCCAGCAGCTCCGACCCGGGACTGTACAATGAGCAGTTCTTC
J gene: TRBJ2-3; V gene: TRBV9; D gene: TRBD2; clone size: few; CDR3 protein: CASSVGGAGGTDTQYF; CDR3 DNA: TGTGCCAGCAGCGTAGGCGGGGCGGGGGGGACAGATACGCAGTATTTT
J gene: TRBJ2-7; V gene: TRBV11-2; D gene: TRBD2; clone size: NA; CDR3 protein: CASSSSPGLAGVYEQYF; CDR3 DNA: TGTGCCAGCAGCTCCTCTCCAGGGCTAGCGGGGGTCTACGAGCAGTACTTC
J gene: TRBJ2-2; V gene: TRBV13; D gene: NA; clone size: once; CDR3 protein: CASSLGVTGELFF; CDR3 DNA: TGTGCCAGCAGCTTAGGGGTCACCGGGGAGCTGTTTTTT
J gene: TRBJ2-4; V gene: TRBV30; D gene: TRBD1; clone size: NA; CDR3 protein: CAWSVTGAKNNIQYF; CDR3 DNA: TGTGCCTGGAGTGTAACAGGGGCCAAAAATAACATTCAGTACTTC
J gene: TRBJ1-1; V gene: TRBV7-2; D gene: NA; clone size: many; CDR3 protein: CASGPRGGTEAFF; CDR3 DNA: TGTGCCAGCGGCCCGAGAGGGGGAACTGAAGCTTTCTTT
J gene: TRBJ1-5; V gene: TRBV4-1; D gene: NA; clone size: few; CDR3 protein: CASSQDWEAKGNQPQHF; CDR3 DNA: TGCGCCAGCAGCCAAGATTGGGAGGCTAAGGGCAATCAGCCCCAGCATTTT
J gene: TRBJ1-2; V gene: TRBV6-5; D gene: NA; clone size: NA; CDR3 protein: CASSAIRRGGDGYTF; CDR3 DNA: TGTGCCAGCAGTGCGATTCGCAGGGGAGGCGATGGCTACACCTTC
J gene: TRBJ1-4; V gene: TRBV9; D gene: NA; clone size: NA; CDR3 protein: CASSVAGATWEKLFF; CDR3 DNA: TGTGCCAGCAGCGTAGCGGGGGCGACCTGGGAAAAACTGTTTTTT